These 27 T cell receptor beta chains came from one sample sequenced in a study of control samples from healthy donors and cancer patients. Generated by immunoSEQ multiplex PCR, the TCRdb table keeps only in-frame clones and is missing some. The sample includes around 140,000 clones, about 90% seen only once; the top ten take 7.1%. Sequencing was done on a sample of blood. The receptors here all came from a man between 18 and 29 years old in good health.

This sequence joins TRBV19 and TRBJ2-2; 9 bases agree with TRBD2. V dropped 6 bases and J dropped 4; count of bases not matched to a gene: 12. Germline loops: CDR1 LNHDA, CDR2 SQIVND (reference sequence). The CDR3 is 17 amino acids. The CDR3 loop reads CASRLRGGGWSTGELFF. The DNA of the CDR3 is TGTGCCAGTAGATTGCGCGGGGGGGGCTGGAGCACCGGGGAGCTGTTTTTT.

The rearrangement joins TRBV27 to TRBJ1-2, with TRBD1 matching over 10 bases. The CDR3 is made up of 17 amino acids. Losses at the gene ends were 5 bases for V and 2 bases for J; bases not matched to a gene: 11. Germline CDR1 reads MNHEY; CDR2 reads SMNVEV (reference sequence). CDR3 sequence (DNA): TGTGCCAGCAGTACAACGGGCCTGGGACAGGGGAACTATGGCTACACCTTC. Protein: CASSTTGLGQGNYGYTF.

The J gene is TRBJ2-7, the V gene TRBV2; D call uncertain. This CDR3 spans 13 amino acids. V was trimmed by 6 bases and J by 2 bases, leaving 11 bases between them. Germline V CDR1 and CDR2: SNHLY, FYNNEI. Here the CDR3 DNA reads TGTGCCAGCAGGGAACTACCACCCTACGAGCAGTACTTC. This gives the protein CASRELPPYEQYF.

The J gene is TRBJ2-7, the V gene TRBV7-8; possibly TRBD2 for D (5 bases). Germline-derived CDR1 and CDR2 are SGHVS and FQNEAQ. Trimming took 5 bases from V and 2 from J, leaving 13 bases between them. The CDR3 length is 14 residues. CDR3 sequence: CASSTREHAYEQYF. In DNA form, the CDR3 reads TGTGCCAGCAGCACCCGGGAACATGCCTACGAGCAGTACTTC.

In its sample, this clone ranks as medium-sized. This chain links TRBV9 with TRBJ1-1, with 8 positions matching TRBD1. In germline, CDR1 is SGDLS, CDR2 YYNGEE. The junction had 17 bases not matched to a gene; V was cut back by 2 bases and J by 5 bases. This CDR3 has 18 amino acids. The DNA for the CDR3 is TGTGCCAGCAGCGTTTATCCAGGGGGCGCGGTGTTGGGGACTGAAGCTTTCTTT. Translated: CASSVYPGGAVLGTEAFF.

This clone was recorded many times. This chain uses TRBV5-4 with TRBJ2-5; the D gene is possibly TRBD1 (6 bases). CDR1 and CDR2 from the germline V gene are SGHNT and YYREEE (reference sequence). Trimming took off 0 bases at V and 2 bases at J, with 17 bases between the two ends. This CDR3 comprises 17 residues. The CDR3: CASSLGVTGTTQETQYF. CDR3 DNA: TGTGCCAGCAGCTTGGGGGTGACAGGAACAACTCAAGAGACCCAGTACTTC.

The chain is built from TRBV27 and TRBJ2-6; D unresolved. Trimming removed 3 bases from V and 1 base from J, with 10 bases in between. In germline, CDR1 is MNHEY, CDR2 SMNVEV (reference sequence). The CDR3 extends over 16 amino acids. CDR3 nucleotide sequence: TGTGCCAGCAGTTTGATTGGCGTGTCTGGGGCCAACGTCCTGACTTTC. Amino acid sequence: CASSLIGVSGANVLTF. The variable domain in full, completed from reference TRBV27 and TRBJ2-6, reads EAQVTQNPRYLITVTGKKLTVTCSQNMNHEYMSWYRQDPGLGLRQIYYSMNVEVTDKGDVPEGYKVSRKEKRNFPLILESPSPNQTSLYFCASSLIGVSGANVLTFGAGSRLTVL.

V is TRBV3-1 (or the pseudogene TRBV3-2) and J is TRBJ1-1; TRBD1 is a possible D gene (5 bases). V lost 0 bases and J lost 5, with 10 bases in between. The germline V gene has CDR1 LGHDT and CDR2 YNNKEL (reference sequence). The length of the CDR3 is 14 residues. The CDR3 region is CASSQDLGGTEAFF. The CDR3 DNA reads as TGTGCCAGCAGCCAAGATTTGGGGGGAACTGAAGCTTTCTTT.

In nucleotides, the CDR3 is TGCGCCAGCAGCTTGGGGGGCGCGGGGGGTCCTTCCGACAATGAGCAGTTCTTC. Amino acid sequence: CASSLGGAGGPSDNEQFF. The chain couples TRBV5-1 to TRBJ2-1; TRBD2 aligns across 8 bases. The V gene end was trimmed by 0 bases and the J gene end by 5 bases; junction bases not matched to a gene: 13. Germline V gene lookup returns CDR1 SGHRS and CDR2 YFSETQ. This CDR3 spans 18 amino acids.

V gene TRBV7-8 combines with J gene TRBJ2-7; D might be TRBD1 (5 bases). V was clipped by 3 bases and J by 0 bases, with 15 bases between them. Germline loops: CDR1 SGHVS, CDR2 FQNEAQ. CDR3 length equals 16 residues. The CDR3 is CASSFVRQTDSYEQYF. The CDR3 bases are TGTGCCAGCAGCTTCGTTAGACAGACTGACTCCTACGAGCAGTACTTC.

V gene TRBV23-1 combines with J gene TRBJ1-1; 7 bases match TRBD1. TRBV23-1 is designated an ORF whose function remains uncertain. The CDR3 covers 16 residues. The junction had 10 bases not matched to a gene; V was cut back by 4 bases and J by 2 bases. CDR3 loop: CASSLPTGKKNTEAFF. The CDR3 nucleotides are TGCGCCAGCAGTCTCCCGACAGGGAAAAAAAACACTGAAGCTTTCTTT.

The chain uses TRBV6-2 or TRBV6-3 and TRBJ2-5; 14 bases map to TRBD2. After removal of 2 bases from V and 4 bases from J, the junction contained 9 bases not matched to a gene. CDR1 is MNHEY, CDR2 SVGEGT, per germline. The CDR3 extends over 18 amino acids. The CDR3 DNA reads TGTGCCAGCAGTTACACGATTCAGACTAGCGGGGGGGCAGAGACCCAGTACTTC. Translating it yields CASSYTIQTSGGAETQYF.

The chain carries TRBV28 and TRBJ1-2; D is unclear. The CDR3 extends over 13 amino acids. Germline CDR1 reads MDHEN; CDR2 reads SYDVKM. Trimming left V 6 bases short and J 2 bases short, with 10 bases between. In nucleotides, the CDR3 is TGTGCCAGCAGGAGTGGACGGAACTATGGCTACACCTTC. Translated, it gives CASRSGRNYGYTF.

This clone was counted only a few times. The chain links TRBV3-1 (or the pseudogene TRBV3-2) to TRBJ2-7; TRBD1 is a possible D gene (6 bases). This CDR3 has 15 amino acids. V lost 0 bases, J lost 6 bases, and 15 bases lay in between. CDR1 and CDR2 (germline): LGHDT, YNNKEL (reference sequence). In DNA, the CDR3 is TGTGCCAGCAGCCAAGACACAGGGCCCACACGCGAGCAGTACTTC. Translation: CASSQDTGPTREQYF.

The chain has TRBV9 and TRBJ2-2, with D uncertain. From germline, CDR1 is SGDLS and CDR2 YYNGEE. The CDR3 loop spans 15 amino acids. Trimming took 4 bases from V and 0 from J, leaving 10 bases between them. The CDR3 DNA reads as TGTGCCAGCAGCACGCCGGACCCGAACACCGGGGAGCTGTTTTTT. Residues: CASSTPDPNTGELFF.

The sample holds a few counts of this clone. The chain has TRBV2 and TRBJ2-3; D is possibly TRBD1 or TRBD2 (7 bases each). Germline V CDR1 and CDR2: SNHLY, FYNNEI. V shed 10 bases and J shed 1 base, with 24 bases lying between them. The CDR3 is 17 amino acids. The CDR3 region is CAIPQGGARGGTDTQYF. The CDR3 coding sequence is TGTGCCATCCCGCAGGGGGGGGCTCGCGGCGGCACAGATACGCAGTATTTT. The full variable domain, in which reference TRBV2 and TRBJ2-3 provide the parts outside the CDR3, is EPEVTQTPSHQVTQMGQEVILRCVPISNHLYFYWYRQILGQKVEFLVSFYNNEISEKSEIFDDQFSVERPDGSNFTLKIRSTKLEDSAMYFCAIPQGGARGGTDTQYFGPGTRLTVL.

This clone was counted only a few times. The chain joins TRBV24-1 to TRBJ2-3; D ambiguous. V shed 0 bases and J shed 1 base, with 10 bases lying between them. The germline V gene encodes CDR1 KGHDR and CDR2 SFDVKD. This CDR3 spans 16 amino acids. CDR3 nucleotides: TGTGCCACCAGTGATTTGCATTTTGCGGGCACAGATACGCAGTATTTT. Translation: CATSDLHFAGTDTQYF.

This chain uses TRBV18 with TRBJ1-6, with 7 positions matching TRBD1. V was clipped by 4 bases and J by 2 bases; unmatched bases: 11. In germline, CDR1 is KGHSH, CDR2 LQKENI. The CDR3 contains 18 residues. In DNA, the CDR3 is TGTGCCAGCTCACTAATGACAGGGACGACGGCCTATAATTCACCCCTCCACTTT. It is translated as CASSLMTGTTAYNSPLHF. Based on the CDR3 plus reference TRBV18 and TRBJ1-6, the full variable domain is NAGVMQNPRHLVRRRGQEARLRCSPMKGHSHVYWYRQLPEEGLKFMVYLQKENIIDESGMPKERFSAEFPKEGPSILRIQQVVRGDSAAYFCASSLMTGTTAYNSPLHFGNGTRLTVT.

The DNA of the CDR3 is TGTGCCAGCAGTGACCCAGGGAGTAATCAGCCCCAGCATTTT. It yields the protein CASSDPGSNQPQHF. V usage is TRBV2 and J usage is TRBJ1-5, with D possibly being TRBD1 (5 bases). This CDR3 region has 14 residues. The ends were cut back, 3 bases at V and 4 bases at J, with 10 bases in the middle. Looked up from germline, CDR1 is SNHLY and CDR2 is FYNNEI.

This chain connects TRBV10-1 to TRBJ2-7; weak D call: TRBD1 (6 bases). This CDR3 is 14 amino acids long. V was cut by 0 bases and J by 8 bases, with 14 bases left in between. From germline, CDR1 is WNHNN and CDR2 SYGVQD (reference sequence). The CDR3 sequence: CASSESGARTKQYF. The CDR3 DNA follows: TGCGCCAGCAGTGAGTCGGGGGCTCGGACGAAGCAGTACTTC.

V and J are TRBV6-5 and TRBJ1-6; D unresolved. V lost 0 bases, J lost 10 bases, and 13 bases lay in between. There are 15 residues in the CDR3. Looked up from germline, CDR1 is MNHEY and CDR2 is SVGAGI. CDR3 in amino acids: CASSYSGIPRSPLHF. DNA for the CDR3: TGTGCCAGCAGTTACTCTGGCATACCCAGATCACCCCTCCACTTT.

The gene calls are TRBV2 and TRBJ1-4; possibly TRBD1 for D (5 bases). Trimming removed 2 bases at V and 4 bases at J, with 20 bases between. Germline V gives CDR1 SNHLY, CDR2 FYNNEI. The CDR3 totals 18 residues. This chain's CDR3 is CASSEFSLWGGSNEKLFF. In DNA, the CDR3 is TGTGCCAGCAGTGAATTCTCCTTGTGGGGGGGGAGTAATGAAAAACTGTTTTTT. The complete variable domain, with remaining parts taken from reference TRBV2 and TRBJ1-4, reads EPEVTQTPSHQVTQMGQEVILRCVPISNHLYFYWYRQILGQKVEFLVSFYNNEISEKSEIFDDQFSVERPDGSNFTLKIRSTKLEDSAMYFCASSEFSLWGGSNEKLFFGSGTQLSVL.

This clone was observed once. The rearrangement joins TRBV9 to TRBJ1-1; 7 bases agree with TRBD1. V lost 3 bases to trimming and J lost 6 bases; unmatched junction nucleotides: 14. The V gene's germline CDR1 is SGDLS and CDR2 YYNGEE. The CDR3 has 16 residues. The CDR3 is CASSATAAGGYPEAFF. The CDR3, as DNA: TGTGCCAGCAGCGCTACCGCTGCAGGGGGTTATCCTGAAGCTTTCTTT.

J is TRBJ2-3 and V is TRBV4-3, with a tentative D call TRBD2 (7 bases). This CDR3 spans 15 amino acids. Trimming cost V 1 base and J 2 bases, with 10 bases left between them. The germline V gene encodes CDR1 LGHNA and CDR2 YSLEER. The CDR3 region has the DNA TGCGCCAGCAGCCAAGTTGCGGGGGCCACAGATACGCAGTATTTT. Protein product: CASSQVAGATDTQYF.

The V call is TRBV19, the J call TRBJ2-1, with 7 bases lining up with TRBD2. Per the germline V gene, CDR1 is LNHDA and CDR2 is SQIVND (reference sequence). V was clipped by 4 bases and J by 6 bases; unmatched bases: 6. The CDR3 length is 14 residues. CDR3 amino acids: CASSTGPGGNEQFF. The CDR3 DNA sequence: TGTGCCAGTAGTACAGGGCCGGGGGGCAATGAGCAGTTCTTC. Using reference TRBV19 and TRBJ2-1 for the parts outside the CDR3, the full variable domain is DGGITQSPKYLFRKEGQNVTLSCEQNLNHDAMYWYRQDPGQGLRLIYYSQIVNDFQKGDIAEGYSVSREKKESFPLTVTSAQKNPTAFYLCASSTGPGGNEQFFGPGTRLTVL.

This clone was counted a single time. This chain uses TRBV9 with TRBJ2-4, with D perhaps TRBD1 or TRBD2 (5 bases each). CDR3 length: 18 amino acids. V was trimmed by 0 bases and J by 0 bases, leaving 16 bases between them. Germline V gene data show CDR1 as SGDLS and CDR2 as YYNGEE. This CDR3 reads CASSVEAGSTEAKNIQYF. In DNA form, the CDR3 reads TGTGCCAGCAGCGTAGAGGCAGGGAGCACCGAAGCCAAAAACATTCAGTACTTC.

This CDR3 is CASRNRGEVYGYTF. DNA of the CDR3: TGTGCCAGCAGAAACAGGGGGGAGGTTTATGGCTACACCTTC. The rearrangement uses TRBV3-1 (or the pseudogene TRBV3-2) and TRBJ1-2; TRBD1 matches 8 bases. From germline, CDR1 is LGHDT and CDR2 YNNKEL (reference sequence). CDR3 length: 14 residues. V lost 6 bases to trimming and J lost 5 bases; unmatched junction nucleotides: 8.